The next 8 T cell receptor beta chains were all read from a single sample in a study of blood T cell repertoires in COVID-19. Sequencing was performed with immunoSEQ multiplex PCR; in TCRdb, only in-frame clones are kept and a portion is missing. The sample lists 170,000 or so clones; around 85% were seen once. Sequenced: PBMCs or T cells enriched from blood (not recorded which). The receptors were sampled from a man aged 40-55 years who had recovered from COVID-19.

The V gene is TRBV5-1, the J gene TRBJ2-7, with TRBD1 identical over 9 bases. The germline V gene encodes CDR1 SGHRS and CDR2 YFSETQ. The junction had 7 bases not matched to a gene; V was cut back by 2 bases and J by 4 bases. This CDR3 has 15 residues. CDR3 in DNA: TGCGCCAGCAGCTTCGGAGGGACAGGGTCGTACGAGCAGTACTTC. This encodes CASSFGGTGSYEQYF.

This CDR3 is CASSPSGSSYNSPLHF. The CDR3 bases are TGTGCCAGCAGCCCCTCGGGTAGCTCCTATAATTCACCCCTCCACTTT. The chain joins TRBV9 to TRBJ1-6; no clear D. The V and J ends lost 4 bases and 0 bases respectively, with 11 bases between them. The germline V gene has CDR1 SGDLS and CDR2 YYNGEE. This CDR3 region has 16 residues.

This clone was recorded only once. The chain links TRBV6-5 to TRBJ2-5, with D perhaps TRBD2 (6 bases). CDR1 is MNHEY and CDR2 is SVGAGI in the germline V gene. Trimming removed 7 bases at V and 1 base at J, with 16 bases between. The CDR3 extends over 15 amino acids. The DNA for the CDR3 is TGTGCCAGCACCTCCCCCGGGAGAAGCCAAGAGACCCAGTACTTC. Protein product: CASTSPGRSQETQYF.

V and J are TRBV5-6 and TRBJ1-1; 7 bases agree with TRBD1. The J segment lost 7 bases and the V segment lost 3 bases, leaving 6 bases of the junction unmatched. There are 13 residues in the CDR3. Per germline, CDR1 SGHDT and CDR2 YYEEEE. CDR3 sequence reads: CASSSTDRVEAFF. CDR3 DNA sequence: TGTGCCAGCAGCTCTACTGACAGGGTTGAAGCTTTCTTT.

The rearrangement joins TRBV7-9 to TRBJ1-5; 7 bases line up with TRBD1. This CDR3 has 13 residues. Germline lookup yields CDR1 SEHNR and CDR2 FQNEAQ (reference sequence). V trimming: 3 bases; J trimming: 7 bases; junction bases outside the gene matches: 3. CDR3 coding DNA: TGTGCCAGCAGCTTCACAGGGGAACAGCCCCAGCATTTT. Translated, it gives CASSFTGEQPQHF.

The CDR3 is CASRGSSFTWNTEAFF. DNA for the CDR3: TGTGCCAGCAGGGGCAGTTCGTTTACTTGGAACACTGAAGCTTTCTTT. This chain uses TRBV2 with TRBJ1-1; D gene unclear. V was pared by 6 bases and J by 1 base, with 18 bases between. Germline-derived CDR1 and CDR2 are SNHLY and FYNNEI. The CDR3 loop spans 16 amino acids.

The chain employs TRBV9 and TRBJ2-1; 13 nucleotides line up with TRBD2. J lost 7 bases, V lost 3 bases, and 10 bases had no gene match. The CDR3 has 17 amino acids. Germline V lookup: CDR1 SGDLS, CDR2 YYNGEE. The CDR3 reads CASSEGLAGRSYNEQFF. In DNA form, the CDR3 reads TGTGCCAGCAGCGAGGGACTAGCGGGGAGATCATATAATGAGCAGTTCTTC.

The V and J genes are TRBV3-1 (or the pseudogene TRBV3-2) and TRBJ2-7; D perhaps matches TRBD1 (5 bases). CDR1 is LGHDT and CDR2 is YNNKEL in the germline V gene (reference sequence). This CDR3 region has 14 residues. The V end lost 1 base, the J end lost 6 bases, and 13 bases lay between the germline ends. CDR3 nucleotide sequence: TGTGCCAGCAGCCAAGCGACAGTAAAGGGCGAGCAGTACTTC. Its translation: CASSQATVKGEQYF.